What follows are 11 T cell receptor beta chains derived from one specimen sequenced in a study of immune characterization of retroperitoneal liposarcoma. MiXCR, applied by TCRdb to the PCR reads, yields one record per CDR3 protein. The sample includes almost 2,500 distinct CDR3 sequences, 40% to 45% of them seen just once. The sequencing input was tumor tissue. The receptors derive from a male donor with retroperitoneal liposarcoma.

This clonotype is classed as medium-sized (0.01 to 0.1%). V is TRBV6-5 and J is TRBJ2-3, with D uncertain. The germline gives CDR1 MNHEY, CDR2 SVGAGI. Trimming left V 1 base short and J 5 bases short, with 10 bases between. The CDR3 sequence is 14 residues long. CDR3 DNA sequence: TGTGCCAGCAGTTACTTACGACCAGGAGATACGCAGTATTTT. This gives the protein CASSYLRPGDTQYF.

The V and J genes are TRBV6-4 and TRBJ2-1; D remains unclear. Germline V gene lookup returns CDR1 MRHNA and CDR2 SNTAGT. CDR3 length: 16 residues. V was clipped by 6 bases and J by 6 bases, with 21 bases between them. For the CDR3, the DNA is TGTGCCAGCAGCCCTTCTAGTTTTGAGGCCCTCAATGAGCAGTTCTTC. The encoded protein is CASSPSSFEALNEQFF.

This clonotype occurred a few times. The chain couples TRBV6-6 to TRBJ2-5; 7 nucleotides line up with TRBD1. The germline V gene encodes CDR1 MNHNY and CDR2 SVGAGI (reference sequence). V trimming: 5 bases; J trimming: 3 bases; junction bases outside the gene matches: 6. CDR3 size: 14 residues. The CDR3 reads CASSPIGTEETQYF. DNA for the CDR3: TGTGCCAGCAGTCCGATTGGGACAGAAGAGACCCAGTACTTC.

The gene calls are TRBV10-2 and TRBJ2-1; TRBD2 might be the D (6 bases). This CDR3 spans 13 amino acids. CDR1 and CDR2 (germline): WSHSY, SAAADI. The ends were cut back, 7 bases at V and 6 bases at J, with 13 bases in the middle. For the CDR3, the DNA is TGCGCCAGCATCGGGGGAGTCCTCAATGAGCAGTTCTTC. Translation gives CASIGGVLNEQFF.

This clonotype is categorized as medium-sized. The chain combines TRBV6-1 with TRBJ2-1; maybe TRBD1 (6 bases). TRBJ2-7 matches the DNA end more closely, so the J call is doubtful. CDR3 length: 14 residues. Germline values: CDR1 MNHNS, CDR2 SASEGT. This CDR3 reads CASSRWDIPSEQYF. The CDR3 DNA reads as TGTGCCAGCAGTCGTTGGGACATCCCCAGCGAGCAGTACTTC.

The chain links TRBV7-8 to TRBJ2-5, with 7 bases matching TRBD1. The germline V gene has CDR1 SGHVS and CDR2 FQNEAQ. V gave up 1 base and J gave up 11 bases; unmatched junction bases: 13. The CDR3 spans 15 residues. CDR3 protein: CASSLEGGTYNEQYF. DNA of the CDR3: TGTGCCAGCAGCTTAGAAGGGGGCACTTACAATGAGCAGTACTTC.

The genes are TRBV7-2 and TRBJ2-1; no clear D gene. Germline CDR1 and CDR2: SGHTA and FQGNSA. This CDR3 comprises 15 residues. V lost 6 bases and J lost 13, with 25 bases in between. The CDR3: CASSFRPDLQDPQFF. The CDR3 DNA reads TGTGCCAGCAGTTTTAGGCCTGACCTACAAGATCCCCAGTTCTTC. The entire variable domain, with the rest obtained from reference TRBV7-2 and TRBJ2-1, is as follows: GAGVSQSPSNKVTEKGKDVELRCDPISGHTALYWYRQSLGQGLEFLIYFQGNSAPDKSGLPSDRFSAERTGGSVSTLTIQRTQQEDSAVYLCASSFRPDLQDPQFFGPGTRLTVL.

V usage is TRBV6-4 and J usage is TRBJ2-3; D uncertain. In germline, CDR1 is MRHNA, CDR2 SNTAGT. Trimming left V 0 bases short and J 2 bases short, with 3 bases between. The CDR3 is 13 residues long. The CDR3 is CASSDSPTDTQYF. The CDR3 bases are TGTGCCAGCAGTGACTCCCCCACAGATACGCAGTATTTT.

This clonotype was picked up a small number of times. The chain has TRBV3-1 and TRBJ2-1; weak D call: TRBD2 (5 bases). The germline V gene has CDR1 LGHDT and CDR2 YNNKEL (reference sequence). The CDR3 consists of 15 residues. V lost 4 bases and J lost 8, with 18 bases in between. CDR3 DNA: TGTGCCAGCAGCCCCCTTCAGCGGTTTGGGGATGAGCAGTTCTTC. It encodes CASSPLQRFGDEQFF.

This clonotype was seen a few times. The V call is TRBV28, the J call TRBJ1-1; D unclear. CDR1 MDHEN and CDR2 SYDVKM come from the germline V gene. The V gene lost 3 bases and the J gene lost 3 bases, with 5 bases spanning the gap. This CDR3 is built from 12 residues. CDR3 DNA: TGTGCCAGCAGTTTGGGGTACACTGAAGCTTTCTTT. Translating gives CASSLGYTEAFF.

The CDR3 bases are TGCGCCAGCAGTGAGACAGGGCCAGATACGCAGTATTTT. It yields the protein CASSETGPDTQYF. The J gene is TRBJ2-3, the V gene TRBV10-1, with D possibly TRBD1 on 6 matching bases. Germline V gives CDR1 WNHNN, CDR2 SYGVQD (reference sequence). The CDR3 has 13 amino acids. V lost 2 bases, J lost 4 bases, and 7 bases lay in between.